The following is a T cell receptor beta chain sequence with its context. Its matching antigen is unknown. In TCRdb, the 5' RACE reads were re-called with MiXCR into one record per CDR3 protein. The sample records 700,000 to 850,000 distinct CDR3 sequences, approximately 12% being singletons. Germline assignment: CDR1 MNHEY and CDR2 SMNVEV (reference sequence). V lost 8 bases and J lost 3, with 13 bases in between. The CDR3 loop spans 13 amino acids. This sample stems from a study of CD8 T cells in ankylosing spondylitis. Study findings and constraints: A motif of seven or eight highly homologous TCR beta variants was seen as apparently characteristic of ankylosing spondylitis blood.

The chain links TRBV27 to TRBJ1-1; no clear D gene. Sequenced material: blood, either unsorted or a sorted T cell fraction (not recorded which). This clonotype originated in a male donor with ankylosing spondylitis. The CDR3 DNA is TGTGCCAGCTGGGAATCTAGATACACTGAAGCTTTCTTT. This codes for CASWESRYTEAFF.